A selection of T cell receptor beta chains follows, all from one sample in a study of T cell repertoires in cytomegalovirus infection. TCRdb analysed the reads with MiXCR anew, one entry per CDR3 protein. Of around 100,000 distinct CDR3 sequences listed, roughly 41% are singletons. The antigens these receptors bind are not known. This specimen was CD8+ T cells from cultured PBMCs, taken from culture after CMV antigen stimulation. Receptors were obtained from a human donor in good health (CMV status not recorded). Some clones in this sample may be carry-over from other donors' samples. Each CDR3 is given without its conserved first and last residue. The order of the fields is V gene, J gene, CDR3 protein.

TRBV28	TRBJ1-5	ASGFTRWGDQPQH
TRBV6-5	TRBJ2-2	ASSYSKGAVGELF
TRBV7-9	TRBJ2-7	ASSAPGSYEQY
TRBV4-1	TRBJ2-7	ASSYTSGGSYEQY
TRBV10-2	TRBJ1-1	ATRGGNTEAF
TRBV28	TRBJ1-6	ASSLGPGYPLH
TRBV7-2	TRBJ2-1	ASSSTTSGVDNEQF
TRBV6-4	TRBJ2-1	ASSEGAGVSNEQF
TRBV19	TRBJ1-1	ASHRGRGRNTEAF
TRBV28	TRBJ2-3	ASSLGKSSTDTQY